The present T cell receptor (beta chain) was sequenced within a study of blood T cell repertoires in COVID-19. Study in general: Italy, Spain and the United States were the sources of the convalescent and acute COVID-19 samples. Sources were T cells, B-cell-depleted T cells, or PBMCs; the material itself was cDNA or gDNA.

The V segment lost 6 bases and the J segment 10 bases; nucleotides outside the gene matches: 4. This CDR3 contains 14 residues. CDR1 and CDR2 from the germline V gene are MNHEY and SVGAGI. Original processing notes: Researchers report that nucleated cell counts were estimated from reference gene primer amplification. TCRdb's copy holds only in-frame clones and misses some; the assay was immunoSEQ multiplex PCR. The D gene and trimming were derived from the DNA, and the V and J assignments and clone size from that table. This table has about 110,000 clones, roughly four fifths appearing once. Sequencing was done on a sample of peripheral blood. This TCR came from a woman older than 75 with acute or convalescent COVID-19. The V gene is TRBV6-5, the J gene TRBJ2-1; 15 bases match TRBD2. CDR3 protein: CASSQGLAGGEQFF. CDR3 nucleotides: TGTGCCAGCAGCCAAGGACTAGCGGGAGGGGAGCAGTTCTTC.